The 25 T cell receptor beta chains listed next were all sequenced from one sample in a study of technical replicates of blood from several donors (dated by TCRdb to about 2017). Libraries were prepared through the immunoSEQ multiplex PCR assay. The table comes from immuneACCESS by way of TCRdb, which keeps in-frame sequences with V and J called. Part of the clones is missing from these tables; in studies checked, under half for an unresolved V gene and the rest for unknown reasons. The sample table holds tens of thousands of clones, of which roughly 94% were seen once. 0.38% of the sample belongs to the ten largest clones. The sequencing input was T cells isolated from PBMCs. Receptors originate from a human donor in good health.

The chain uses TRBV19 and TRBJ1-5, with D hard to call. CDR1 and CDR2 from the germline V gene are LNHDA and SQIVND (reference sequence). The germline V and J ends were trimmed by 7 bases and 0 bases, with 13 bases remaining between them. There are 15 residues in the CDR3. The CDR3 DNA is TGTGCCAGTATCACCTCGGGGAATAGCAATCAGCCCCAGCATTTT. It translates to CASITSGNSNQPQHF.

This sequence joins TRBV11-3 and TRBJ2-7, with D perhaps matching TRBD2 (6 bases). Germline V gives CDR1 SGHNT, CDR2 YENEEA. V was pared by 1 base and J by 0 bases, with 7 bases between. CDR3 length equals 14 residues. The DNA for the CDR3 is TGTGCCAGCAGCTTAGTGCGGGACTCCTACGAGCAGTACTTC. Its translation is CASSLVRDSYEQYF.

V and J are TRBV7-2 and TRBJ1-4; the match to TRBD1 covers 9 bases. The CDR3 has 14 amino acids. Looked up from germline, CDR1 is SGHTA and CDR2 is FQGNSA. Trimming took 4 bases from V and 7 from J; bases not matched to a gene: 4. The CDR3 coding sequence is TGTGCCAGCAGCTGGGGGACAGGGAGTGAAAAACTGTTTTTT. It yields the protein CASSWGTGSEKLFF.

Only one count was recorded for this clone. The sample contains more than one DNA sequence encoding this CDR3. The rearrangement links TRBV9 to TRBJ2-1, with TRBD2 matching 9 bases. V was clipped by 2 bases and J by 0 bases; unmatched bases: 0. Germline V gene data show CDR1 as SGDLS and CDR2 as YYNGEE. The CDR3 consists of 15 residues. The CDR3 DNA sequence: TGTGCCAGCAGCGTTAGCGGGAGCTCCTACAATGAGCAGTTCTTC. Translating it yields CASSVSGSSYNEQFF.

The chain uses TRBV5-6 and TRBJ2-3, with 12 positions matching TRBD1. The V gene end was trimmed by 4 bases and the J gene end by 5 bases; junction bases not matched to a gene: 2. Germline V gene lookup returns CDR1 SGHDT and CDR2 YYEEEE. The CDR3 sequence is 14 residues long. The CDR3: CASSRDRGQDTQYF. The CDR3 DNA is TGTGCCAGCAGCCGGGACAGGGGGCAAGATACGCAGTATTTT.

This rearrangement joins TRBV6-5 to TRBJ1-1, with D maybe TRBD1 (5 bases). Trimming took 3 bases from V and 3 from J, leaving 11 bases between them. The length of the CDR3 is 14 residues. Germline V gene lookup returns CDR1 MNHEY and CDR2 SVGAGI. This chain's CDR3 is CASSYRGSHTEAFF. CDR3 in DNA: TGTGCCAGCAGTTATAGGGGCAGCCACACTGAAGCTTTCTTT.

This chain joins TRBV19 and TRBJ2-1; 14 bases align to TRBD2. The trim removed 6 bases at V and 1 base at J, leaving 5 bases unmatched. CDR3 length: 17 amino acids. Germline V lookup: CDR1 LNHDA, CDR2 SQIVND (reference sequence). CDR3 bases: TGTGCCAGTAGGACTAGCGGGAGGGGGGGGTCCTACAATGAGCAGTTCTTC. Encoded protein: CASRTSGRGGSYNEQFF.

The chain employs TRBV9 and TRBJ2-7; D remains ambiguous. Germline assignment: CDR1 SGDLS and CDR2 YYNGEE. The CDR3 runs to 14 residues. V dropped 0 bases and J dropped 0 bases, with 7 bases sitting between them. CDR3 bases: TGTGCCAGCAGCGTAGCGATCAGCTCCTACGAGCAGTACTTC. It is translated as CASSVAISSYEQYF. The full variable domain, completed using reference TRBV9 and TRBJ2-7, is DSGVTQTPKHLITATGQRVTLRCSPRSGDLSVYWYQQSLDQGLQFLIQYYNGEERAKGNILERFSAQQFPDLHSELNLSSLELGDSALYFCASSVAISSYEQYFGPGTRLTVT.

The V and J genes are TRBV6-1 and TRBJ1-3; D is ambiguous. The CDR3 spans 12 residues. Germline loops: CDR1 MNHNS, CDR2 SASEGT. V was shortened by 2 bases and J by 7 bases, with 6 bases between the two germline ends. Here the CDR3 reads CASSELQNTIYF. The CDR3 DNA reads TGTGCCAGCAGTGAACTGCAGAACACCATATATTTT.

The gene calls are TRBV7-2 and TRBJ1-1, with 7 bases aligning to TRBD1. After removal of 2 bases from V and 5 bases from J, the junction contained 2 bases not matched to a gene. The CDR3 extends over 13 amino acids. Germline CDR1 SGHTA, CDR2 FQGNSA. As DNA, the CDR3 is TGTGCCAGCAGCTTAACAGGGGTTACTGAAGCTTTCTTT. Protein sequence: CASSLTGVTEAFF.

In its sample, this clone is medium-sized (0.01 to 0.1%). The chain couples TRBV15 to TRBJ2-3, with 9 bases identical to TRBD1. The CDR3 contains 15 residues. The trim removed 2 bases at V and 1 base at J, leaving 1 base unmatched. In germline, CDR1 is LNHNV, CDR2 YYDKDF (reference sequence). Written as DNA, the CDR3 is TGTGCCACCAGCAGAAGGACAGGGGGCACAGATACGCAGTATTTT. Its protein is CATSRRTGGTDTQYF.

The chain has TRBV12-2 and TRBJ2-7; no DNA check was done on the table's D call, TRBD1. TRBV12-2 is a pseudogene locus. This CDR3 spans 15 amino acids. CDR3 region: CASRHYQQGHYEQYF. For the CDR3, the DNA is TGTGCAAGTCGCCATTACCAACAGGGCCACTACGAGCAGTACTTC.

This chain joins TRBV27 and TRBJ1-1; D gene uncertain. V was pared by 8 bases and J by 4 bases, with 14 bases between. Germline V gene sequence: CDR1 MNHEY, CDR2 SMNVEV (reference sequence). The CDR3 consists of 13 residues. This CDR3 reads CASAGAVGTEAFF. CDR3 DNA: TGTGCCAGCGCAGGTGCAGTGGGCACTGAAGCTTTCTTT.

The CDR3 DNA reads as TGTGCCAGCACCCTAGCGACTGGAGATACGCAGTATTTT. This encodes CASTLATGDTQYF. The rearrangement joins TRBV11-2 to TRBJ2-3, with D perhaps TRBD2 (6 bases). The V gene lost 7 bases and the J gene lost 5 bases, with 13 bases spanning the gap. CDR3 length: 13 amino acids. CDR1 and CDR2 (germline): SGHAT, FQNNGV.

The chain employs TRBV11-3 and TRBJ2-2; 7 bases line up with TRBD1. The CDR3 has 16 amino acids. The germline V gene has CDR1 SGHNT and CDR2 YENEEA. Trimming cost V 5 bases and J 0 bases; bases outside gene matches: 6. The CDR3 sequence: CASSPGGAPNTGELFF. The DNA for the CDR3 is TGTGCCAGCAGCCCAGGGGGAGCTCCGAACACCGGGGAGCTGTTTTTT.

This chain connects TRBV11-1 to TRBJ2-1; D is unresolved. The V end lost 1 base, the J end lost 8 bases, and 6 bases lay between the germline ends. This CDR3 contains 12 residues. CDR1 and CDR2 from the germline V gene are SGHAT and FQDESV (reference sequence). The CDR3 nucleotides read TGTGCCAGCAGCTTAGTCCAGGATGAGCAGTTCTTC. Residues: CASSLVQDEQFF.

This chain connects TRBV6-5 to TRBJ2-7; 9 bases line up with TRBD1. The CDR3 totals 15 residues. V was pared by 4 bases and J by 0 bases, with 4 bases of the junction left unmatched. Germline CDR1 and CDR2: MNHEY and SVGAGI. In DNA, the CDR3 is TGTGCCAGCAGTTCCCGGGACAGGGTCTCCTACGAGCAGTACTTC. This encodes CASSSRDRVSYEQYF.

J is TRBJ2-1 and V is TRBV21-1; TRBD2 was called by the table and not checked on the DNA. TRBV21-1 is a known pseudogene. This CDR3 comprises 15 residues. The CDR3 bases are TGTGCCAGCAGCCGACCCGGGACTAGCGCCAATGAGCAGTTCTTC. This translates into CASSRPGTSANEQFF.

The chain joins TRBV9 to TRBJ2-1; 13 nucleotides align to TRBD2. Trimming removed 0 bases from V and 5 bases from J; junction bases left unmatched: 8. Germline CDR1 SGDLS, CDR2 YYNGEE. The length of the CDR3 is 18 residues. The CDR3 is CASSVAWTSGSGDNEQFF. The CDR3 region has the DNA TGTGCCAGCAGCGTAGCCTGGACTAGCGGGAGTGGAGACAATGAGCAGTTCTTC.

The V call is TRBV18, the J call TRBJ2-7; TRBD1 might be the D (6 bases). Looked up from germline, CDR1 is KGHSH and CDR2 is LQKENI. The CDR3 spans 15 residues. Trimming cost V 3 bases and J 4 bases, with 16 bases left between them. In DNA, the CDR3 is TGTGCCAGCTCACCTGCAGGGAAGGGGGATTACGAGCAGTACTTC. Its protein product is CASSPAGKGDYEQYF.

The CDR3 loop reads CASSSPSGLAGTDTQYF. CDR3 nucleotides: TGTGCCAGCAGCTCCCCTTCCGGCCTAGCCGGTACAGATACGCAGTATTTT. The chain recombines TRBV7-2 with TRBJ2-3; tentative D call: TRBD2 (5 bases). Trimming left V 4 bases short and J 3 bases short, with 20 bases between. The V gene's germline CDR1 is SGHTA and CDR2 FQGNSA. The CDR3 contains 17 residues.

V is TRBV7-6 and J is TRBJ1-2; D perhaps matches TRBD1 (5 bases). Trimming stripped 5 bases from V and 7 bases from J, with 20 bases between. Germline loops: CDR1 SGHVS, CDR2 FNYEAQ. This CDR3 region has 15 residues. In DNA form, the CDR3 reads TGTGCCAGCAGCAATAGGGGCAGATTACTAACTGGCTACACCTTC. Translation: CASSNRGRLLTGYTF.

The rearrangement joins TRBV21-1 to TRBJ2-3; the D call TRBD2 from the table was never checked on the DNA. TRBV21-1 is shown as a pseudogene. The CDR3 totals 16 residues. The CDR3 region is CASRIRLAASTDTQYF. The CDR3 DNA sequence: TGTGCCAGCCGTATCAGACTAGCGGCTAGCACAGATACGCAGTATTTT.

The CDR3 DNA follows: TGTGCCAGCTCCCCTTCTGGGGCCAACGTCCTGACTTTC. This encodes CASSPSGANVLTF. The chain has TRBV18 and TRBJ2-6; D not certain. CDR1 is KGHSH, CDR2 LQKENI, per germline. The CDR3 contains 13 residues. V was pared by 6 bases and J by 1 base, with 4 bases between.

The chain couples TRBV5-8 to TRBJ2-3; 7 bases are shared with TRBD1. Germline V gives CDR1 SGHTS, CDR2 YDEGEE. The CDR3 consists of 17 residues. Trimming removed 6 bases from V and 5 bases from J; junction bases left unmatched: 18. The CDR3 loop is CASTDWTGATILDTQYF. CDR3 sequence (DNA): TGTGCCAGCACCGATTGGACAGGAGCCACGATTTTAGATACGCAGTATTTT.